Listed below are T cell receptor beta chains from one sample, sequenced in a study of shared clonotypes between healthy human individuals. Measured with immunoSEQ multiplex PCR; TCRdb has only the in-frame clones, and not every one. The table includes under 1 million clones, just over 95% detected once. Material for sequencing was naive CD8+ T cells sorted from blood. The source of these receptors is a man aged 30-40 years in good health. The conserved cysteine and the conserved F or W are not part of the CDR3 here.

j_call,v_call,cdr3_length,cdr3_aa
TRBJ1-1,TRBV28,13,ASSPTGGSNTEAF
TRBJ2-2,TRBV7-9,16,ASSLARSGRSRYGELF
TRBJ2-3,TRBV30,12,AWSVLGTTDTQY
TRBJ2-7,TRBV4-1,11,ASSLGIPYEQY
TRBJ1-5,TRBV6-5,14,ASSYSGVDSNQPQH
TRBJ1-2,TRBV14,14,ASSPPGPPGYYGYT
TRBJ1-2,TRBV5-5,16,ASSLADFETGGYYGYT
TRBJ2-7,TRBV11-2,12,ASSLTSGTYEQY
TRBJ2-5,TRBV27,13,ASSPQYGAGETQY
TRBJ2-1,TRBV7-9,14,ASSSTTGGAYNEQF
TRBJ2-5,TRBV5-4,12,ASSFYTKEKTQY
TRBJ2-7,TRBV27,12,ASSAGTGVGEQY
TRBJ1-5,TRBV10-2,12,ASSGQVYNQPQH
TRBJ2-1,TRBV5-1,14,ASSLVIAGGDNEQF
TRBJ2-5,TRBV27,13,ASSPLVGWQETQY
TRBJ1-5,TRBV7-2,15,ASSPNSGPPSVQPQH
TRBJ2-7,TRBV28,11,ASSLRGVHEQY
TRBJ2-3,TRBV7-9,14,ASSPRDGRDPDTQY
TRBJ2-1,TRBV27,10,ASSSRTARKF
TRBJ2-7,TRBV4-1,16,ASSQALHGRGHFYEQY
TRBJ1-3,TRBV9,12,ASSPPAAGNTIY
TRBJ2-6,TRBV11-2,13,ATRGPGGGANVLT
TRBJ2-1,TRBV6-5,11,ASSYQGPNEQF
TRBJ2-1,TRBV19,11,ASSPNSGDEQF
TRBJ2-2,TRBV28,13,ASRWGQGAGGELF
TRBJ2-3,TRBV6-5,13,ASRIWDTSTDTQY
TRBJ2-3,TRBV9,13,ASSNSGTSRDTQY
TRBJ2-4,TRBV2,15,ASSELKRVGAKNIQY
TRBJ2-1,TRBV4-1,15,ASSQWLAGDRRNEQF
TRBJ1-3,TRBV28,11,ASSDRGPNTIY
TRBJ2-1,TRBV7-9,15,ASSSGLAGESYNEQF
TRBJ1-1,TRBV7-9,13,ASINSRISNTEAF
TRBJ2-1,TRBV20-1,9,SARDATEDL
TRBJ1-5,TRBV4-3,14,ASSQDLQGENQPQH
TRBJ2-2,TRBV14,12,ASSHRTGVGELF
TRBJ2-1,TRBV27,10,ASSPTSDEQF
TRBJ2-3,TRBV7-2,14,ASSLSPGGSTDTQY
TRBJ2-3,TRBV11-2,13,ASSYGTSGADTQY
TRBJ2-7,TRBV5-1,16,ASSSSGTGGFPPYEQY
TRBJ2-3,TRBV9,13,ASSVGGGWTDTQY
TRBJ2-2,TRBV9,12,ASSVSMRGGELF
TRBJ2-7,TRBV5-1,15,ASSFWGTGTTSYEQY
TRBJ1-3,TRBV29-1,13,SVEQGTISGNTIY
TRBJ1-2,TRBV11-2,13,ASSLVGGSLNGYT
TRBJ2-2,TRBV11-3,13,ASSAGQGAIGELF
TRBJ2-2,TRBV29-1,11,SGKLENTGELF
TRBJ1-1,TRBV5-4,14,ASSPGTGGLNTEAF
TRBJ2-7,TRBV7-9,14,ASSPGEVYRAYEQY
TRBJ2-7,TRBV7-8,13,ASSLVGTGLYEQY
TRBJ2-2,TRBV14,15,ASSVRKSPWDTGELF
TRBJ1-5,TRBV7-6,17,ASSLLPTNWGQVNQPQH
TRBJ1-5,TRBV7-8,11,ASSRQGWEPQH
TRBJ2-1,TRBV19,11,ASSRESYNEQF